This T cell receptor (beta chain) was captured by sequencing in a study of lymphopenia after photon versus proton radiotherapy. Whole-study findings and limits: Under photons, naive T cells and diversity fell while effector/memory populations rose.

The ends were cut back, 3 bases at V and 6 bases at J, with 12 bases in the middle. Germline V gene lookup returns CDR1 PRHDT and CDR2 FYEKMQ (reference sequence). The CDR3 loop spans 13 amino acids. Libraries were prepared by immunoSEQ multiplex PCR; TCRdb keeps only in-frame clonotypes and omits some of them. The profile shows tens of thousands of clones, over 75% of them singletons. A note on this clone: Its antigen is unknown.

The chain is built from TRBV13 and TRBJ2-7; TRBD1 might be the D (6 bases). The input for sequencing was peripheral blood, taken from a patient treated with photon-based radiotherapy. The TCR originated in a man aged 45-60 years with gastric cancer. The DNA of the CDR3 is TGTGCCAGCAGCTTTGCAGGGGAAGGCGAGCAGTACTTC. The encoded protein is CASSFAGEGEQYF.